The clone carrying this T cell receptor (beta chain) was seen more than once but under ten times. Its antigen is undetermined. The V gene end was trimmed by 4 bases and the J gene end by 6 bases; junction bases not matched to a gene: 6. CDR3 length: 15 residues. Germline CDR1 reads SGHTA; CDR2 reads FQGNSA. cDNA synthesis used the whole RNA isolate, giving expressed TCRB sequences. The method was immunoSEQ multiplex PCR; TCRdb's version includes in-frame clones alone and lacks a portion of them. The data show 120,000 to 150,000 clones, with about 9.7% seen just once and 0.65% held by the top ten. The sample originates from a study of beta chain features in type 1 diabetes. Study-wide results and caveats: In patients and controls equally, PCR might favor templates that are shorter.

This sequence joins TRBV7-2 and TRBJ2-1; 10 bases are shared with TRBD2. The sequenced sample was central memory CD4+ T cells from blood. This receptor was taken from a woman in her forties in good health. The CDR3 DNA follows: TGTGCCAGCAGCTCACTAGCGGGGTTACCCAATGAGCAGTTCTTC. It is translated as CASSSLAGLPNEQFF.